Below are 3 T cell receptor beta chains sequenced from a single sample in a study of cytomegalovirus exposure and HLA in healthy donors. Use of 60 Vbeta and 13 Jbeta primers characterized the PCR. The protocol was immunoSEQ multiplex PCR, while the TCRdb copy is restricted to in-frame clones and leaves out a portion. The sample includes about 76,000 clones, roughly 76% of them seen just once. Sequencing used PBMCs. Receptors originate from a woman younger than 45 in good health and CMV-seronegative.

This chain joins TRBV30 and TRBJ2-7; tentatively, D is TRBD1 (6 bases). Germline V gives CDR1 GTSNPN, CDR2 SVGIG (reference sequence). The CDR3 consists of 16 residues. Trimming took 3 bases from V and 1 from J, leaving 19 bases between them. The CDR3 DNA follows: TGTGCCTGGAGAGCAGGGGCTCTCGGTTTGTCCTACGAGCAGTACTTC. This translates into CAWRAGALGLSYEQYF.

The rearrangement links TRBV9 to TRBJ1-6; 9 nucleotides match TRBD1. Germline lookup yields CDR1 SGDLS and CDR2 YYNGEE. The CDR3 consists of 14 residues. V was pared by 7 bases and J by 7 bases, with 6 bases of the junction left unmatched. As DNA, the CDR3 is TGTGCCAGCGGGACAGGGACGTCGAATTCACCCCTCCACTTT. Its translation is CASGTGTSNSPLHF.

CDR3 sequence reads: CASSLPTGGAKGYTF. The DNA for the CDR3 is TGTGCCAGCAGCTTACCCACAGGGGGCGCGAAGGGCTACACCTTC. The chain carries TRBV7-2 and TRBJ1-2; 9 bases agree with TRBD1. CDR1 is SGHTA, CDR2 FQGNSA, per germline. The length of the CDR3 is 15 residues. The junction had 9 bases not matched to a gene; V was cut back by 2 bases and J by 8 bases.